The text below deals with one TCR beta chain. This record belongs to a study of CXCR3-negative and CXCR3-positive naive CD8 T cells. Carrying UMI labels, the TRB cDNA libraries were prepared through 5' RACE. TCRdb re-called the 5' RACE reads; every CDR3 protein appears as one record, without DNA. The listing records about 120,000 distinct CDR3 sequences. The source of this sequence is a human donor in good health. Some clones in this sample may be carry-over from other donors' samples. Sample: naive CXCR3- CD8+ T cells from blood. Regarding subset: CD45RO-CCR7+CD27+CD95- naive CD8+ T cells lacking CXCR3 (TNR3-).

CDR3 sequence reads: CSARVYDSGGYEQYF. V is TRBV20-1 and J is TRBJ2-7; the TRBD2 assignment by TCRdb is unverifiable without DNA. Per germline, CDR1 DFQATT and CDR2 SNEGSKA (reference sequence). This CDR3 spans 15 amino acids.